The 14 T cell receptor beta chains reported below all come from one sample, sequenced in a study of shared T cell receptors in the human thymus. Clones were read by immunoSEQ multiplex PCR, and TCRdb kept only the in-frame ones, dropping some. Of 700,000 to 750,000 clones listed, roughly 85% are singletons. These data were likewise used in another study, on human thymus T cells.

The material sequenced was thymocytes. Every receptor here comes from a girl under three years old with a congenital heart defect.

The chain couples TRBV25-1 to TRBJ1-2; D call uncertain. This CDR3 spans 13 amino acids. Looked up from germline, CDR1 is MGHDK and CDR2 is SYGVNS. Trimming took off 3 bases at V and 4 bases at J, with 9 bases between the two ends. The CDR3 nucleotides are TGTGCCAGCAGTGAGCCCCGGAGCTATGGCTACACCTTC. Its translation is CASSEPRSYGYTF.

The J gene is TRBJ2-3, the V gene TRBV29-1; a possible D gene is TRBD2 (6 bases). Germline CDR1 and CDR2: SQVTM and ANQGSEA. Trimming took 7 bases from V and 0 from J, leaving 11 bases between them. The CDR3 sequence is 13 residues long. The CDR3 nucleotides are TGCAGCGCGAGCGGGTCAAGCACAGATACGCAGTATTTT. Encoded protein: CSASGSSTDTQYF.

A few counts support this clone. The chain is built from TRBV10-1 and TRBJ1-5; D perhaps matches TRBD1 (6 bases). The V end was cut by 7 bases, the J end by 7 bases, with 20 bases between. CDR1 is WNHNN, CDR2 SYGVQD, per germline (reference sequence). CDR3 length: 15 amino acids. Here the CDR3 DNA reads TGCGCCAGCATCGCGATGAGGACAGTAAAACAGCCCCAGCATTTT. It codes for CASIAMRTVKQPQHF.

The J gene is TRBJ1-1, the V gene TRBV29-1; 7 bases fit TRBD1. There are 13 residues in the CDR3. Per germline, CDR1 SQVTM and CDR2 ANQGSEA. The V gene end was trimmed by 6 bases and the J gene end by 0 bases; junction bases not matched to a gene: 4. The CDR3 DNA reads as TGCAGCGTCCGTACAGGGGTGAACACTGAAGCTTTCTTT. It codes for CSVRTGVNTEAFF. The full variable domain, its missing parts supplied by reference TRBV29-1 and TRBJ1-1, is SAVISQKPSRDICQRGTSLTIQCQVDSQVTMMFWYRQQPGQSLTLIATANQGSEATYESGFVIDKFPISRPNLTFSTLTVSNMSPEDSSIYLCSVRTGVNTEAFFGQGTRLTVV.

This clone was counted between two and nine times. V gene TRBV7-2 combines with J gene TRBJ2-5; no definite D call. This CDR3 has 17 amino acids. CDR1 is SGHTA and CDR2 is FQGNSA in the germline V gene. Trimming cost V 5 bases and J 1 base, with 20 bases left between them. The CDR3 sequence: CASSPKTQPRPQETQYF. The CDR3 nucleotides read TGTGCCAGCAGCCCCAAGACTCAGCCCCGTCCCCAAGAGACCCAGTACTTC.

The V call is TRBV6-6, the J call TRBJ1-5, with 7 bases that match TRBD1. Germline V gene sequence: CDR1 MNHNY, CDR2 SVGAGI (reference sequence). The CDR3 runs to 14 residues. After removal of 5 bases from V and 4 bases from J, the junction contained 5 bases not matched to a gene. The CDR3 DNA sequence: TGTGCCAGCAGTACGGGACAGCCTAATCAGCCCCAGCATTTT. This encodes CASSTGQPNQPQHF.

The chain couples TRBV25-1 to TRBJ1-2; 10 bases are a match to TRBD1. The V gene end was trimmed by 2 bases and the J gene end by 8 bases; junction bases not matched to a gene: 14. The CDR3 length is 17 residues. Germline V gene data show CDR1 as MGHDK and CDR2 as SYGVNS. The CDR3 here is CASSEEPHRQGAKGYTF. CDR3 sequence (DNA): TGTGCCAGCAGTGAAGAGCCCCACAGACAGGGGGCGAAAGGCTACACCTTC.

The rearrangement joins TRBV27 to TRBJ2-1; the match to TRBD1 covers 10 bases. Trimming removed 0 bases from V and 6 bases from J; junction bases left unmatched: 8. The CDR3 contains 17 residues. CDR1 MNHEY and CDR2 SMNVEV come from the germline V gene (reference sequence). CDR3 sequence (DNA): TGTGCCAGCAGTTTATCTCCAGGGACAGGGGTATTCAATGAGCAGTTCTTC. This translates into CASSLSPGTGVFNEQFF.

The chain combines TRBV29-1 with TRBJ1-1; perhaps TRBD1 as D (6 bases). The germline gives CDR1 SQVTM, CDR2 ANQGSEA. Trimming shortened V by 7 bases and J by 0 bases, and 30 bases separated the two germline ends. This CDR3 is built from 19 residues. The CDR3 loop is CSANGGTSPGRKMNTEAFF. CDR3 bases: TGCAGCGCCAACGGGGGGACATCACCCGGGCGCAAGATGAACACTGAAGCTTTCTTT. Filled out from reference TRBV29-1 and TRBJ1-1, the complete variable domain reads SAVISQKPSRDICQRGTSLTIQCQVDSQVTMMFWYRQQPGQSLTLIATANQGSEATYESGFVIDKFPISRPNLTFSTLTVSNMSPEDSSIYLCSANGGTSPGRKMNTEAFFGQGTRLTVV.

A remark on this clone: Other nucleotide sequences in the sample specify the same CDR3. The V call is TRBV9, the J call TRBJ1-4; a possible D gene is TRBD1 (6 bases). Looked up from germline, CDR1 is SGDLS and CDR2 is YYNGEE. CDR3 length equals 15 residues. V shed 0 bases and J shed 8 bases, with 14 bases lying between them. The CDR3 region is CASSVGGPTLEKLFF. The CDR3 DNA reads TGTGCCAGCAGCGTAGGGGGGCCTACCCTCGAAAAACTGTTTTTT.

As concerns this clone: The sample carries other DNA sequences with the same CDR3. The CDR3 coding sequence is TGCGCCAGCAGCTTTTCAGGGGATAGCAATCAGCCCCAGCATTTT. Translation gives CASSFSGDSNQPQHF. This chain joins TRBV5-1 and TRBJ1-5, with D possibly TRBD1 on 6 matching bases. Between the trimmed V and J ends, which lost 2 bases and 0 bases, there was a span of 9 bases. The germline CDR1 and CDR2 sequences are SGHRS and YFSETQ. The CDR3 totals 15 residues. The full variable domain, its missing parts supplied by reference TRBV5-1 and TRBJ1-5, is KAGVTQTPRYLIKTRGQQVTLSCSPISGHRSVSWYQQTPGQGLQFLFEYFSETQRNKGNFPGRFSGRQFSNSRSEMNVSTLELGDSALYLCASSFSGDSNQPQHFGDGTRLSIL.

This clone was counted between two and nine times. The rearrangement links TRBV5-1 to TRBJ2-1; 9 nucleotides agree with TRBD2. Germline V lookup: CDR1 SGHRS, CDR2 YFSETQ. The CDR3 extends over 14 amino acids. The trim removed 4 bases at V and 7 bases at J, leaving 6 bases unmatched. The CDR3 loop reads CASSIQRGENEQFF. The CDR3 bases are TGCGCCAGCAGCATCCAGCGGGGGGAAAATGAGCAGTTCTTC.

The chain employs TRBV2 and TRBJ2-3; no clear D gene. Trimming shortened V by 8 bases and J by 0 bases, and 6 bases separated the two germline ends. Germline V gives CDR1 SNHLY, CDR2 FYNNEI. The CDR3 extends over 12 amino acids. The CDR3 DNA is TGTGCCAGCTTCGGTAGCACAGATACGCAGTATTTT. Translating gives CASFGSTDTQYF. The whole variable domain, remainder taken from reference TRBV2 and TRBJ2-3, is EPEVTQTPSHQVTQMGQEVILRCVPISNHLYFYWYRQILGQKVEFLVSFYNNEISEKSEIFDDQFSVERPDGSNFTLKIRSTKLEDSAMYFCASFGSTDTQYFGPGTRLTVL.

This clone showed up just once. The gene calls are TRBV5-6 and TRBJ1-6; D possibly corresponds to TRBD1 (6 bases). This CDR3 spans 14 amino acids. Germline CDR1 is SGHDT and CDR2 is YYEEEE. The V end was cut by 2 bases, the J end by 8 bases, with 11 bases between. The CDR3, as DNA: TGTGCCAGCAGCTTAACAGGGAGGGATTCACCCCTCCACTTT. Residues: CASSLTGRDSPLHF. The variable domain in full, completed from reference TRBV5-6 and TRBJ1-6, reads DAGVTQSPTHLIKTRGQQVTLRCSPKSGHDTVSWYQQALGQGPQFIFQYYEEEERQRGNFPDRFSGHQFPNYSSELNVNALLLGDSALYLCASSLTGRDSPLHFGNGTRLTVT.